These T cell receptor beta chains were read from a single sample in a study of T cell responses to AZD1222 COVID-19 vaccine. The method was immunoSEQ multiplex PCR; TCRdb's version includes in-frame clones alone and lacks a portion of them. The sample has roughly 190,000 clones; just over 90% are singletons. Sequencing used peripheral blood, obtained 28 days after the second AZD1222 dose. These receptors all stem from an adult who received the AZD1222 COVID-19 vaccine. CDR3s include the opening cysteine and the closing phenylalanine or tryptophan. Each record gives: CDR3 length, V gene, J gene, D gene, clone size, CDR3 DNA, CDR3 protein. A D gene is named only where the DNA matches it firmly. Part of the rows lack a size; the others show once, few, many or a class for expanded clones.

>14|TRBV25-1|TRBJ2-5|NA|NA
TGTGCCAGCAGCAAGTATGACGAGGTGAAGACCCAGTACTTC
CASSKYDEVKTQYF
>14|TRBV6-5|TRBJ1-1|NA|NA
TGTGCCAGCAATTACAGGGTCGGTGACACTGAAGCTTTCTTT
CASNYRVGDTEAFF
>13|TRBV19|TRBJ2-5|NA|NA
TGTGCCAGTAGTACAGGTTCTCAAGAGACCCAGTACTTC
CASSTGSQETQYF
>17|TRBV28|TRBJ2-2|TRBD2|NA
TGTGCCAGCAGTTTAGGGCTAGCGGGAGGGCGTACCGGGGAGCTGTTTTTT
CASSLGLAGGRTGELFF
>14|TRBV7-6|TRBJ1-1|TRBD1|NA
TGTGCCAGCAGCTCGGACGACAGGGGGGCTGAAGCTTTCTTT
CASSSDDRGAEAFF
>12|TRBV3-1/TRBV3-2|TRBJ1-5|NA|NA
TGTGCCAGCAGCCAAGGTGTTCAGCCCCAGCATTTT
CASSQGVQPQHF
>14|TRBV6-5|TRBJ1-2|TRBD1|NA
TGTGCCAGCCGGGGGGCAGGGGGCAACTATGGCTACACCTTC
CASRGAGGNYGYTF
>14|TRBV27|TRBJ2-5|NA|NA
TGTGCCAGCAGTTCACTAGTAATGTCAGAGACCCAGTACTTC
CASSSLVMSETQYF
>13|TRBV29-1|TRBJ1-1|NA|once
TGCAGCGTTGGGGGGAGGGTTAACACTGAAGCTTTCTTT
CSVGGRVNTEAFF
>14|TRBV11-2|TRBJ2-5|TRBD1|NA
TGTGCCAGCAGCCACGGGACAGGCAAAGAGACCCAGTACTTC
CASSHGTGKETQYF
>13|TRBV7-8|TRBJ2-1|NA|NA
TGTGCCAGCAGCTACGGAAGGGTGGGTGAGCAGTTCTTC
CASSYGRVGEQFF
>15|TRBV1|TRBJ2-7|NA|NA
TGCACCAGCAGCCCGCCGGGGCGGGAGGGGTACGAGCAGTACTTC
CTSSPPGREGYEQYF
>14|TRBV14|TRBJ2-7|NA|NA
TGTGCCAGCAGCCACTCGCAGGGGACCCACGAGCAGTACTTC
CASSHSQGTHEQYF
>16|TRBV6-2/TRBV6-3|TRBJ2-7|NA|NA
TGTGCCAGCAGTTATAGGTCAGGGGAGTCCTCCTACGAGCAGTACTTC
CASSYRSGESSYEQYF
>15|TRBV5-1|TRBJ1-1|TRBD1|NA
TGCGCCAGCAGCTCCCGGACAGGGGGAGACACTGAAGCTTTCTTT
CASSSRTGGDTEAFF
>15|TRBV3-1/TRBV3-2|TRBJ2-7|TRBD1|NA
TGTGCCAGCAGCTTAGGGACAGGGGGGGCCTACGAGCAGTACTTC
CASSLGTGGAYEQYF
>12|TRBV7-7|TRBJ2-5|NA|NA
TGTGCTAGCAGCCCGGGTACGGAGACCCAGTACTTC
CASSPGTETQYF
>14|TRBV19|TRBJ1-1|NA|once
TGTGCCAGTAGCCGGGAAATGGGGAACACTGAAGCTTTCTTT
CASSREMGNTEAFF
>13|TRBV2|TRBJ1-2|NA|NA
TGTGCCAGCAGTGAATGGGACGGGCGGGGCTACACCTTC
CASSEWDGRGYTF
>17|TRBV7-9|TRBJ1-1|NA|NA
TGTGCCAGCAGCTCCCGAGGACATAAAATTCTGAACACTGAAGCTTTCTTT
CASSSRGHKILNTEAFF
>14|TRBV2|TRBJ1-2|NA|NA
TGTGCCAGCACCTTAGGGGGGGCGCTAAGTGGCTACACCTTC
CASTLGGALSGYTF
>21|TRBV5-1|TRBJ2-3|TRBD1|NA
TGCGCCAGCAGCTCGCAACGCCGATCCGGGACAGGGAGGTGGAGCACAGATACGCAGTATTTT
CASSSQRRSGTGRWSTDTQYF
>15|TRBV19|TRBJ1-6|TRBD1|NA
TGTGCCAGTACCGACAACAGGGGGCGGTATTCACCCCTCCACTTT
CASTDNRGRYSPLHF
>14|TRBV7-8|TRBJ2-5|TRBD2|NA
TGTGCCAGCAGCTTCGGCGGGGGACAAGAGACCCAGTACTTC
CASSFGGGQETQYF
>16|TRBV7-2|TRBJ2-1|TRBD1|NA
TGTGCCAGCAGACCTTGGACAGGGGAGACCTACAATGAGCAGTTCTTC
CASRPWTGETYNEQFF
>15|TRBV10-3|TRBJ2-7|NA|NA
TGTGCCATCAGTGAGCCCTCTAGGCGACGAGGGGAGCAGTACTTC
CAISEPSRRRGEQYF
>14|TRBV11-3|TRBJ2-5|NA|once
TGTGCCAGCAGCGGAGGGCCTAGGGGAGAGACCCAGTACTTC
CASSGGPRGETQYF
>14|TRBV29-1|TRBJ2-3|TRBD2|NA
TGCAGCGCCTCTAGCGGGCCTAGCACAGATACGCAGTATTTT
CSASSGPSTDTQYF
>17|TRBV5-4|TRBJ1-2|TRBD1|NA
TGTGCCAGCAGCCTCAGGGGACAGGGGGCGGGTCACTATGGCTACACCTTC
CASSLRGQGAGHYGYTF
>13|TRBV7-3|TRBJ1-1|TRBD1|NA
TGTGCCAGCAGCGCCCAGGGGGCCACTGAAGCTTTCTTT
CASSAQGATEAFF
>13|TRBV27|TRBJ1-1|TRBD1|once
TGTGCCAGCACGGGACAGGGGGACACTGAAGCTTTCTTT
CASTGQGDTEAFF
>16|TRBV19|TRBJ2-7|TRBD1|NA
TGTGCCAGTAGTATAGGAAGTGGCAGGGGGTCCTACGAGCAGTACTTC
CASSIGSGRGSYEQYF
>16|TRBV4-1|TRBJ2-7|NA|NA
TGCGCCAGCAGCCAAGATAGTCAGGGGATAACCTACGAGCAGTACTTC
CASSQDSQGITYEQYF
>14|TRBV6-4|TRBJ2-3|TRBD2|NA
TGTGCCAGCTCATTAGCGGGAGACCCAGATACGCAGTATTTT
CASSLAGDPDTQYF
>14|TRBV30|TRBJ2-3|NA|NA
TGTGCCTGGAGTGGGGGGGCGACGGCCGATACGCAGTATTTT
CAWSGGATADTQYF
>16|TRBV10-3|TRBJ2-7|TRBD1|NA
TGTGCCATCAAACCGTCCGACAGGGGCAGCTCCTACGAGCAGTACTTC
CAIKPSDRGSSYEQYF
>15|TRBV27|TRBJ2-7|TRBD1|NA
TGTGCCAGCAAATTCACGGGACAGGCCTCCTACGAGCAGTACTTC
CASKFTGQASYEQYF
>15|TRBV28|TRBJ1-3|NA|NA
TGTGCCAGCAGTTTGAGCATCAGGGGACGAAACACCATATATTTT
CASSLSIRGRNTIYF
>12|TRBV10-3|TRBJ1-2|NA|once
TGTGCCATCAGTGAGGGCAGGGCGGGGCACACCTTC
CAISEGRAGHTF
>12|TRBV24-1|TRBJ1-2|NA|NA
TGTGCCACCAGTGGGGCAGCATATGGCTACACCTTC
CATSGAAYGYTF
>17|TRBV28|TRBJ1-2|TRBD1|NA
TGTGCCAGCAGTTTAAGCAGGGGGCGGCCTGCTGACTATGGCTACACCTTC
CASSLSRGRPADYGYTF
>15|TRBV11-2|TRBJ1-1|TRBD1|NA
TGTGCCAGCAGCTTCTGGACAGGGGCGGTCACTGAAGCTTTCTTT
CASSFWTGAVTEAFF
>16|TRBV18|TRBJ1-1|NA|NA
TGTGCCAGCTCACCATTTAGAGGCAGCATGAACACTGAAGCTTTCTTT
CASSPFRGSMNTEAFF
>13|TRBV5-1|TRBJ1-4|TRBD1|NA
TGCGCCAGCAGCCGGACAGGGGGTGAAAAACTGTTTTTT
CASSRTGGEKLFF
>15|TRBV28|TRBJ1-1|NA|NA
TGTGCCAGCAGCTCGGGGCCTGGTATGACGGCTGAAGCTTTCTTT
CASSSGPGMTAEAFF
>11|TRBV24-1|TRBJ2-2|NA|NA
TGTGCCACCAGTCAGCTCGGGGAGCTGTTTTTT
CATSQLGELFF
>17|TRBV24-1|TRBJ1-5|TRBD1|NA
TGTGCCACCGGGGACAGTGGGGCTCCGGGGGCCGGGGAGCCCCAGCATTTT
CATGDSGAPGAGEPQHF
>13|TRBV7-2|TRBJ1-2|NA|NA
TGTGCCAGCAGGGTGGCGGCCCGGCATGGCTACACCTTC
CASRVAARHGYTF
>17|TRBV11-3|TRBJ2-1|NA|NA
TGTGCCAGCAGCTTAGCCCCGTGGGAGGAAGGCTACAATGAGCAGTTCTTC
CASSLAPWEEGYNEQFF
>17|TRBV9|TRBJ1-6|NA|NA
TGTGCCAGCAGCCCCCGATTCGACCCGAGCTATAATTCACCCCTCCACTTT
CASSPRFDPSYNSPLHF
>15|TRBV12-5|TRBJ2-2|NA|NA
TGTGCTAGTGAACCAGGACACCGTAACACCGGGGAGCTGTTTTTT
CASEPGHRNTGELFF